Each of the 13 T cell receptor beta chains below was sequenced from the same sample in a study of T cell responses to AZD1222 COVID-19 vaccine. Repertoires were generated with immunoSEQ multiplex PCR, while TCRdb's copy carries only in-frame clones and drops some. Among tens of thousands of clones, approximately 93% were seen once, and the ten largest hold 45% to 55%. The sample in question was peripheral blood, obtained on day 0 of AZD1222 vaccination. The receptors were gathered from an adult in good health.

This clone was detected once. CDR3 region: CASSIGWEDYGYTF. In nucleotides, the CDR3 is TGTGCCAGTAGTATAGGGTGGGAAGACTATGGCTACACCTTC. The chain recombines TRBV19 with TRBJ1-2, with D unresolved. Germline lookup yields CDR1 LNHDA and CDR2 SQIVND (reference sequence). This CDR3 has 14 amino acids. Trimming removed 1 base from V and 3 bases from J, with 9 bases in between.

The chain carries TRBV3-1 (or the pseudogene TRBV3-2) and TRBJ1-5; D call uncertain. The germline V and J ends were trimmed by 3 bases and 11 bases, with 14 bases remaining between them. This CDR3 contains 13 residues. Germline V gene lookup returns CDR1 LGHDT and CDR2 YNNKEL (reference sequence). CDR3 residues: CASSQGSPPTQHF. The CDR3 region has the DNA TGTGCCAGCAGCCAGGGCAGCCCACCAACCCAGCATTTT.

This chain connects TRBV6-2 or TRBV6-3 to TRBJ2-4; TRBD2 might be the D (7 bases). The CDR3 extends over 16 amino acids. CDR1 is MNHEY, CDR2 SVGEGT, per germline. The V end lost 3 bases, the J end lost 4 bases, and 16 bases lay between the germline ends. The CDR3 loop reads CASSYVGGRPKNIQYF. CDR3 nucleotides: TGTGCCAGCAGTTATGTGGGGGGGCGGCCAAAAAACATTCAGTACTTC.

This clone was recorded only once. This chain uses TRBV5-4 with TRBJ1-3; D possibly corresponds to TRBD1 (6 bases). Per germline, CDR1 SGHNT and CDR2 YYREEE (reference sequence). Trimming took 4 bases from V and 5 from J, leaving 13 bases between them. This CDR3 contains 14 residues. CDR3 protein: CASSTPGQRNTIYF. The CDR3 DNA sequence: TGTGCCAGCAGCACACCGGGACAAAGAAACACCATATATTTT.

V usage is TRBV4-3 and J usage is TRBJ1-2; TRBD1 aligns across 10 bases. V was clipped by 0 bases and J by 9 bases; unmatched bases: 4. Germline assignment: CDR1 LGHNA and CDR2 YSLEER. This CDR3 spans 14 amino acids. The CDR3 sequence is CASSQEGTGARYTF. The DNA for the CDR3 is TGCGCCAGCAGCCAAGAGGGGACAGGGGCCCGCTACACCTTC.

V gene TRBV28 combines with J gene TRBJ1-6, with TRBD1 matching over 7 bases. Germline CDR1 is MDHEN and CDR2 is SYDVKM. This CDR3 has 14 amino acids. V lost 6 bases, J lost 5 bases, and 4 bases stayed unmatched. Here the CDR3 DNA reads TGTGCCAGCAGACTGCAGGGGGATAATTCACCCCTCCACTTT. Its protein is CASRLQGDNSPLHF. Variable domain in full (rest from reference TRBV28 and TRBJ1-6): DVKVTQSSRYLVKRTGEKVFLECVQDMDHENMFWYRQDPGLGLRLIYFSYDVKMKEKGDIPEGYSVSREKKERFSLILESASTNQTSMYLCASRLQGDNSPLHFGNGTRLTVT.

This rearrangement joins TRBV4-2 to TRBJ1-1, with unresolved D. V was trimmed by 6 bases and J by 2 bases, leaving 7 bases between them. This CDR3 is 12 amino acids long. The germline V gene encodes CDR1 LGHNA and CDR2 YNFKEQ. The CDR3 nucleotides read TGTGCCAGCAGTCTCAGCAACACTGAAGCTTTCTTT. Its protein is CASSLSNTEAFF.

The chain links TRBV7-6 to TRBJ2-3; TRBD2 matches 13 bases. Trimming removed 5 bases from V and 1 base from J; junction bases left unmatched: 9. This CDR3 is 18 amino acids long. Germline V gene data show CDR1 as SGHVS and CDR2 as FNYEAQ. This chain's CDR3 is CASSPTATSGGRTDTQYF. The CDR3 DNA sequence: TGTGCCAGCAGCCCAACCGCGACTAGCGGGGGGCGCACAGATACGCAGTATTTT.

V usage is TRBV16 and J usage is TRBJ2-2; D is perhaps TRBD2 (6 bases). Germline V lookup: CDR1 KGHSY, CDR2 FQNENV. The CDR3 is 16 residues long. The V gene lost 0 bases and the J gene lost 4 bases, with 12 bases spanning the gap. CDR3 bases: TGTGCCAGCAGCCAATCGCGCGGGGCGACCACCGGGGAGCTGTTTTTT. Encoded protein: CASSQSRGATTGELFF.

V usage is TRBV7-8 and J usage is TRBJ2-7, with D uncertain. CDR1 and CDR2 (germline): SGHVS, FQNEAQ. Trimming took 6 bases from V and 7 from J, leaving 22 bases between them. This CDR3 has 15 amino acids. This chain's CDR3 is CASRKEWSPDWEQYF. The CDR3, as DNA: TGTGCCAGCAGGAAAGAGTGGAGCCCAGATTGGGAGCAGTACTTC.

The chain has TRBV29-1 and TRBJ2-2; tentatively, D is TRBD2 (5 bases). This CDR3 is 13 amino acids long. CDR1 and CDR2 (germline): SQVTM, ANQGSEA. The germline V and J ends were trimmed by 6 bases and 3 bases, with 11 bases remaining between them. The CDR3 region has the DNA TGCAGCGTGGAACGGGGATACACCGGGGAGCTGTTTTTT. Translating it yields CSVERGYTGELFF.

The rearrangement links TRBV7-2 to TRBJ1-6; a possible D gene is TRBD1 (6 bases). Germline V gene data show CDR1 as SGHTA and CDR2 as FQGNSA. V lost 7 bases to trimming and J lost 1 base, with 8 bases between them. This CDR3 region has 14 residues. Written as DNA, the CDR3 is TGTGCCAGCACAGGGGAATCCTATAATTCACCCCTCCACTTT. Protein: CASTGESYNSPLHF.

This clone was counted a few times. This rearrangement joins TRBV6-6 to TRBJ1-1; no clear D. Germline V lookup: CDR1 MNHNY, CDR2 SVGAGI (reference sequence). The CDR3 has 12 amino acids. The V gene lost 6 bases and the J gene lost 1 base, with 6 bases spanning the gap. The CDR3 DNA reads as TGTGCCAGCAGCGGACGGAACACTGAAGCTTTCTTT. Translated: CASSGRNTEAFF.